This entry is about one T cell receptor beta chain. Its matching antigen is unknown. This specimen comes from a study of OX40 agonist ivuxolimab in advanced cancers. Study summary: Averaging 60 years in age, with a range of about 23 to 85, the cohort was about 86% male. Study observations and caveats: On average, CD8+ T cells had more expanded clones than CD4+.

The method was immunoSEQ multiplex PCR; TCRdb's version includes in-frame clones alone and lacks a portion of them. Here the sample spans about 55,000 clones, around 85% being singletons. V lost 4 bases to trimming and J lost 5 bases; unmatched junction nucleotides: 4. The CDR3 totals 13 residues. Germline assignment: CDR1 SGDLS and CDR2 YYNGEE. The chain is built from TRBV9 and TRBJ2-5; the match to TRBD2 covers 8 bases. The source of this sequence is an adult with an advanced solid tumor such as melanoma, head and neck, liver or kidney cancer. The input for sequencing was CD4+ or CD8+ T cells sorted from blood, taken in a trial of the OX40 agonist ivuxolimab. The CDR3 nucleotides read TGTGCCAGCAGCCCTCGGGGGGGCGAGACCCAGTACTTC. This codes for CASSPRGGETQYF.